One and the same sample provided the 20 T cell receptor beta chains below, sequenced in a study of shared clonotypes between healthy human individuals. Produced via immunoSEQ multiplex PCR; TCRdb's table is partial and in-frame only. The repertoire holds 2 million to 2.5 million clones, with 93% as singletons. Sequencing was performed on naive CD4+ T cells from PBMCs. Subset reported: CD45RA+ positively selected. The receptors come from a man younger than 35 in good health. Some clones in this sample may be carry-over from other donors' samples.

The chain uses TRBV10-3 and TRBJ1-3; tentative D call: TRBD1 (6 bases). From germline, CDR1 is ENHRY and CDR2 SYGVKD. This CDR3 is built from 15 residues. Trimming removed 10 bases from V and 2 bases from J, with 18 bases in between. This CDR3 is CATEARGAPGNTIYF. Written as DNA, the CDR3 is TGTGCCACGGAGGCTAGGGGGGCACCTGGAAACACCATATATTTT.

This clone came up once. The gene calls are TRBV28 and TRBJ2-1; 10 bases agree with TRBD1. Germline CDR1 MDHEN, CDR2 SYDVKM. Trimming cost V 4 bases and J 0 bases; bases outside gene matches: 3. CDR3 size: 16 residues. CDR3 DNA: TGTGCCAGCAGTTCGACAGGGGGCGCCTCCTACAATGAGCAGTTCTTC. This translates into CASSSTGGASYNEQFF.

V gene TRBV6-1 combines with J gene TRBJ2-3, with D perhaps matching TRBD2 (5 bases). V was pared by 2 bases and J by 2 bases, with 11 bases between. Germline CDR1 MNHNS, CDR2 SASEGT. CDR3 size: 15 residues. CDR3 sequence reads: CASSEFERSTDTQYF. CDR3 sequence (DNA): TGTGCCAGCAGTGAATTCGAGCGGTCCACAGATACGCAGTATTTT.

The rearrangement links TRBV11-2 to TRBJ2-5, with D possibly being TRBD1 (7 bases). The CDR3 runs 15 residues. V gave up 5 bases and J gave up 4 bases, with 17 bases separating them. Germline CDR1 SGHAT, CDR2 FQNNGV. CDR3 amino acids: CASSGPTGRRETQYF. CDR3 nucleotides: TGTGCCAGCAGCGGACCGACAGGGAGGCGAGAGACCCAGTACTTC.

The CDR3 here is CASSFTLAGGADTQYF. The CDR3 nucleotides are TGTGCCAGCAGCTTCACCCTAGCGGGAGGCGCAGATACGCAGTATTTT. V and J are TRBV11-2 and TRBJ2-3, with 11 nucleotides matching TRBD2. Germline V gene data show CDR1 as SGHAT and CDR2 as FQNNGV. V lost 3 bases and J lost 4; bases outside the gene matches: 6. The CDR3 is made up of 16 amino acids.

The chain combines TRBV28 with TRBJ1-1; D unresolved. The germline gives CDR1 MDHEN, CDR2 SYDVKM. V was clipped by 3 bases and J by 6 bases, with 11 bases between them. The CDR3 has 13 residues. DNA for the CDR3: TGTGCCAGCAGTTTCGACTCCTTGGCTGAAGCTTTCTTT. It yields the protein CASSFDSLAEAFF.

Concerning this clone itself: At the DNA level, this CDR3 is encoded by other sequences in the same sample as well. This chain links TRBV18 with TRBJ2-2; unclear D gene. Germline lookup yields CDR1 KGHSH and CDR2 LQKENI. This CDR3 is 14 amino acids long. V shed 0 bases and J shed 4 bases, with 6 bases lying between them. The CDR3 reads CASSPPQSTGELFF. DNA of the CDR3: TGTGCCAGCTCACCACCGCAGTCCACCGGGGAGCTGTTTTTT.

This clone has just one count. The CDR3 reads CASSIIPGELFF. CDR3 coding DNA: TGTGCCAGTAGTATAATCCCCGGGGAGCTGTTTTTT. The chain employs TRBV19 and TRBJ2-2; D gene unclear. Trimming removed 2 bases from V and 6 bases from J, with 4 bases in between. The CDR3 consists of 12 residues. Germline CDR1 and CDR2: LNHDA and SQIVND (reference sequence).

The genes are TRBV7-3 and TRBJ2-2; perhaps TRBD1 as D (5 bases). CDR1 is SGHTA and CDR2 is FQGTGA in the germline V gene. V was pared by 5 bases and J by 5 bases, with 18 bases between. The CDR3 is made up of 16 amino acids. In DNA form, the CDR3 reads TGTGCCAGCAGCGCACGTCAGGGCCTGAATACCGGGGAGCTGTTTTTT. Its translation: CASSARQGLNTGELFF. Filled out from reference TRBV7-3 and TRBJ2-2, the complete variable domain reads GAGVSQTPSNKVTEKGKYVELRCDPISGHTALYWYRQSLGQGPEFLIYFQGTGAADDSGLPNDRFFAVRPEGSVSTLKIQRTERGDSAVYLCASSARQGLNTGELFFGEGSRLTVL.

The chain employs TRBV7-6 and TRBJ2-2; D gene unclear. The V and J ends lost 2 bases and 3 bases respectively, with 7 bases between them. The CDR3 has 14 residues. Per germline, CDR1 SGHVS and CDR2 FNYEAQ. The CDR3: CASSLSLYTGELFF. The CDR3 coding sequence is TGTGCCAGCAGCTTATCCCTTTACACCGGGGAGCTGTTTTTT.

The chain links TRBV11-2 to TRBJ2-7; 7 nucleotides match TRBD1. Germline V lookup: CDR1 SGHAT, CDR2 FQNNGV. The CDR3 spans 14 residues. V shed 2 bases and J 2 bases; nucleotides not matched to a gene: 3. CDR3: CASSLLGQTYEQYF. The CDR3 DNA reads as TGTGCCAGCAGCTTATTGGGACAGACCTACGAGCAGTACTTC. Full variable domain (missing parts from reference TRBV11-2 and TRBJ2-7): EAGVAQSPRYKIIEKRQSVAFWCNPISGHATLYWYQQILGQGPKLLIQFQNNGVVDDSQLPKDRFSAERLKGVDSTLKIQPAKLEDSAVYLCASSLLGQTYEQYFGPGTRLTVT.

This sequence joins TRBV6-1 and TRBJ2-7, with a possible D match to TRBD1 (5 bases). The germline V gene has CDR1 MNHNS and CDR2 SASEGT. The V end lost 6 bases, the J end lost 6 bases, and 15 bases lay between the germline ends. The CDR3 loop spans 13 amino acids. The CDR3 DNA reads as TGTGCCAGCAGCGTTACAGGCTTGAGCGAGCAGTACTTC. This translates into CASSVTGLSEQYF.

This sequence joins TRBV6-6 and TRBJ2-7; the D gene is possibly TRBD1 (6 bases). The CDR3 has 11 amino acids. CDR1 and CDR2 from the germline V gene are MNHNY and SVGAGI (reference sequence). Trimming shortened V by 6 bases and J by 3 bases, and 6 bases separated the two germline ends. CDR3 sequence (DNA): TGTGCCAGCAGACAGGGCTACGAGCAGTACTTC. Translation gives CASRQGYEQYF.

This chain links TRBV7-8 with TRBJ2-1; the D gene is possibly TRBD2 (6 bases). V lost 4 bases to trimming and J lost 3 bases, with 13 bases between them. Germline V gene data show CDR1 as SGHVS and CDR2 as FQNEAQ. The CDR3 totals 15 residues. CDR3 amino acids: CASSSYSGNYNEQFF. The CDR3 nucleotides read TGTGCCAGCAGCTCGTATAGCGGAAACTACAATGAGCAGTTCTTC.

The gene calls are TRBV11-2 and TRBJ1-2; 8 bases match TRBD1. Germline CDR1 SGHAT, CDR2 FQNNGV. The CDR3 runs 14 residues. Trimming cost V 1 base and J 8 bases; bases outside gene matches: 6. The CDR3 region is CASSLAPGGYGYTF. The CDR3 DNA follows: TGTGCCAGCAGCTTAGCTCCAGGGGGCTACGGCTACACCTTC.

The V gene is TRBV7-8, the J gene TRBJ1-1, with D unresolved. V shed 1 base and J shed 1 base, with 7 bases lying between them. Looked up from germline, CDR1 is SGHVS and CDR2 is FQNEAQ. The CDR3 contains 14 residues. The chain's CDR3 is CASSLVLENTEAFF. CDR3 DNA: TGTGCCAGCAGCTTAGTGTTGGAGAACACTGAAGCTTTCTTT.

This chain uses TRBV7-3 with TRBJ2-1, with D perhaps assigned TRBD1 or TRBD2 (5 bases each). Germline lookup yields CDR1 SGHTA and CDR2 FQGTGA. V lost 3 bases and J 9 bases, leaving 15 bases between the germline ends. This CDR3 has 14 amino acids. This CDR3 is CASSLFVGDREQFF. CDR3 nucleotide sequence: TGTGCCAGCAGCTTGTTCGTGGGGGATCGTGAGCAGTTCTTC.

Regarding this clone: The sample carries other DNA sequences with the same CDR3. This chain links TRBV7-9 with TRBJ1-2; D gene uncertain. Trimming took 1 base from V and 2 from J, leaving 8 bases between them. CDR1 and CDR2 from the germline V gene are SEHNR and FQNEAQ (reference sequence). This CDR3 region has 14 residues. CDR3 protein: CASSLGQTNYGYTF. The CDR3, as DNA: TGTGCCAGCAGCTTAGGGCAAACGAACTATGGCTACACCTTC.

This chain uses TRBV6-5 with TRBJ2-7; D is possibly TRBD1 (5 bases). The CDR3 sequence is 12 residues long. V lost 4 bases to trimming and J lost 5 bases, with 9 bases between them. Looked up from germline, CDR1 is MNHEY and CDR2 is SVGAGI. CDR3 nucleotides: TGTGCCAGCAGTTCAGGGCTCCACGAGCAGTACTTC. Amino acid sequence: CASSSGLHEQYF.

V usage is TRBV5-1 and J usage is TRBJ2-7; D is ambiguous. The CDR3 is 14 residues long. Germline lookup yields CDR1 SGHRS and CDR2 YFSETQ. Trimming shortened V by 0 bases and J by 2 bases, and 9 bases separated the two germline ends. CDR3 residues: CASSLAGSPYEQYF. The CDR3 DNA follows: TGCGCCAGCAGCTTGGCCGGCAGCCCCTACGAGCAGTACTTC. The full variable domain, completed using reference TRBV5-1 and TRBJ2-7, is KAGVTQTPRYLIKTRGQQVTLSCSPISGHRSVSWYQQTPGQGLQFLFEYFSETQRNKGNFPGRFSGRQFSNSRSEMNVSTLELGDSALYLCASSLAGSPYEQYFGPGTRLTVT.